These 16 T cell receptor beta chains came from one sample sequenced in a study of regulatory T cells in long-lasting Graves disease. Investigators prepared the TCR beta libraries by applying iRepertoire HTBI primers and Arm-PCR of CDR3 regions. TCRdb used MiXCR to reprocess the multiplex PCR reads, holding one entry per CDR3 protein. The data show approximately 470,000 distinct CDR3 sequences, under 25% seen once. Time point denoted: persistent/refractory GD, antithyroid drugs over 5 years with positive TRAb. Researchers made the TCR library from RNA that was extracted from PBMCs. Sample: peripheral blood mononuclear cells (PBMCs), taken when the disease was refractory, from a patient treated with antithyroid drugs. The source is a female donor with Graves disease.

Many counts were recorded for this clonotype. The chain combines TRBV27 with TRBJ1-6, with 7 bases fitting TRBD1. There are 15 residues in the CDR3. The germline V gene has CDR1 MNHEY and CDR2 SMNVEV (reference sequence). With V trimmed by 6 bases and J by 6 bases, 8 bases remained unmatched. Written as DNA, the CDR3 is TGTGCCAGCAGATTAGACAGGGCGCGTAATTCACCCCTCCACTTT. Translating gives CASRLDRARNSPLHF.

This clonotype has ten or more counts. CDR3 residues: CASMGQTGQQNYEQYF. CDR3 DNA: TGTGCCAGCATGGGGCAAACGGGACAGCAGAACTACGAGCAGTACTTC. The V and J genes are TRBV6-1 and TRBJ2-7; 7 bases line up with TRBD1. The V and J ends lost 7 bases and 3 bases, in that order; junction bases with no gene match: 15. The V gene's germline CDR1 is MNHNS and CDR2 SASEGT. This CDR3 is 16 amino acids long.

This clonotype was detected only a few times. V is TRBV2 and J is TRBJ2-3, with 9 bases matching TRBD1. CDR1 and CDR2 from the germline V gene are SNHLY and FYNNEI. V was pared by 5 bases and J by 3 bases, with 3 bases of the junction left unmatched. This CDR3 spans 14 amino acids. The CDR3 region is CASSQQGATDTQYF. DNA for the CDR3: TGTGCCAGCAGTCAACAGGGGGCTACAGATACGCAGTATTTT.

The sample holds many counts of this clonotype. The gene calls are TRBV6-1 and TRBJ2-1; weak D call: TRBD2 (6 bases). Trimming left V 5 bases short and J 1 base short, with 12 bases between. The CDR3 spans 15 residues. Germline-derived CDR1 and CDR2 are MNHNS and SASEGT. The CDR3 coding sequence is TGTGCCAGCAGTATTAGCGGCATTTCCTACAATGAGCAGTTCTTC. Translating gives CASSISGISYNEQFF.

At least ten counts were recorded for this clonotype. This rearrangement joins TRBV27 to TRBJ2-7; 16 bases align to TRBD2. Germline-derived CDR1 and CDR2 are MNHEY and SMNVEV (reference sequence). This CDR3 has 16 residues. The V segment lost 6 bases and the J segment 2 bases; nucleotides outside the gene matches: 4. CDR3 in DNA: TGTGCCAGCAGCTTAGGGACTAGCGGGAGGGCCTACGAGCAGTACTTC. Its protein is CASSLGTSGRAYEQYF.

Written as DNA, the CDR3 is TGTGCCAGCAGTTTAGCGGGAGACACAGATACGCAGTATTTT. Protein sequence: CASSLAGDTDTQYF. The genes are TRBV28 and TRBJ2-3; 7 positions agree with TRBD2. The ends lost 2 bases at V and 2 bases at J; junction bases unmatched: 1. In germline, CDR1 is MDHEN, CDR2 SYDVKM. The CDR3 has 14 residues. Combining the CDR3 with reference TRBV28 and TRBJ2-3 gives the whole variable domain DVKVTQSSRYLVKRTGEKVFLECVQDMDHENMFWYRQDPGLGLRLIYFSYDVKMKEKGDIPEGYSVSREKKERFSLILESASTNQTSMYLCASSLAGDTDTQYFGPGTRLTVL.

This clonotype has ten or more counts. V gene TRBV6-1 combines with J gene TRBJ1-5, with D hard to call. Trimming removed 5 bases from V and 3 bases from J, with 14 bases in between. This CDR3 has 15 amino acids. Germline CDR1 reads MNHNS; CDR2 reads SASEGT. The CDR3 nucleotides read TGTGCCAGCAGTAGACAACCAGATCCCAATCAGCCCCAGCATTTT. It yields the protein CASSRQPDPNQPQHF.

This clonotype was counted ten times or more. The chain uses TRBV27 and TRBJ2-7; 7 bases agree with TRBD1. V was clipped by 0 bases and J by 10 bases; unmatched bases: 9. In germline, CDR1 is MNHEY, CDR2 SMNVEV (reference sequence). The CDR3 covers 14 residues. The CDR3 nucleotides read TGTGCCAGCAGTTTATCCGATAGACAGGGAAGTCAGTACTTC. This gives the protein CASSLSDRQGSQYF.

This clonotype was detected ten times or more. The rearrangement links TRBV12-3 or TRBV12-4 to TRBJ2-1, with D possibly being TRBD1 (6 bases). V dropped 4 bases and J dropped 10 bases, with 14 bases sitting between them. This CDR3 is built from 13 residues. The DNA for the CDR3 is TGTGCCAGCAGTTCCTCCGGGACATTAGAGCAGTTCTTC. As protein: CASSSSGTLEQFF.

This clonotype showed up just a few times. V is TRBV3-1 and J is TRBJ2-7, with D uncertain. V dropped 5 bases and J dropped 3 bases, with 11 bases sitting between them. This CDR3 comprises 13 residues. Germline CDR1 reads LGHDT; CDR2 reads YNNKEL (reference sequence). The CDR3 sequence: CASSYRRSYEQYF. CDR3 bases: TGTGCCAGCAGCTATAGGCGGAGCTACGAGCAGTACTTC.

This clonotype was seen more than once but under ten times. The rearrangement uses TRBV30 and TRBJ2-5, with TRBD2 matching 15 bases. The junction had 6 bases not matched to a gene; V was cut back by 4 bases and J by 12 bases. The germline V gene encodes CDR1 GTSNPN and CDR2 SVGIG (reference sequence). There are 13 residues in the CDR3. CDR3 bases: TGTGCCTGGACGGGACTAGCGGGAGGACCAGAGTACTTC. It is translated as CAWTGLAGGPEYF.

This clonotype was recorded a few times. The chain uses TRBV5-4 and TRBJ1-1; 9 bases agree with TRBD1. The CDR3 totals 17 residues. Germline CDR1 reads SGHNT; CDR2 reads YYREEE (reference sequence). V trimming: 2 bases; J trimming: 10 bases; junction bases outside the gene matches: 18. The CDR3 DNA follows: TGTGCCAGCAGCTTATACCCGGGGGACAGGGCGTCAAGGGGAGCTTTCTTT. It yields the protein CASSLYPGDRASRGAFF. The full variable domain, completed using reference TRBV5-4 and TRBJ1-1, is ETGVTQSPTHLIKTRGQQVTLRCSSQSGHNTVSWYQQALGQGPQFIFQYYREEENGRGNFPPRFSGLQFPNYSSELNVNALELDDSALYLCASSLYPGDRASRGAFFGQGTRLTVV.

There are many counts of this clonotype. The rearrangement links TRBV5-1 to TRBJ2-7; 8 bases map to TRBD1. The CDR3 spans 13 residues. Germline V gene data show CDR1 as SGHRS and CDR2 as YFSETQ. V gave up 0 bases and J gave up 4 bases; unmatched junction bases: 0. In nucleotides, the CDR3 is TGCGCCAGCAGCTTGGGGGACAGGTACGAGCAGTACTTC. Its translation is CASSLGDRYEQYF.

The chain has TRBV6-4 and TRBJ2-7; 11 bases line up with TRBD1. CDR1 is MRHNA and CDR2 is SNTAGT in the germline V gene. The CDR3 runs to 19 residues. V lost 3 bases, J lost 1 base, and 14 bases stayed unmatched. The CDR3 protein is CASSEGRYPGQGGSYEQYF. In nucleotides, the CDR3 is TGTGCCAGCAGTGAGGGGAGGTATCCGGGACAGGGGGGTTCCTACGAGCAGTACTTC.

J is TRBJ2-7 and V is TRBV7-2; D may be TRBD1 or TRBD2 (5 bases each). V was clipped by 7 bases and J by 9 bases, with 22 bases between them. Looked up from germline, CDR1 is SGHTA and CDR2 is FQGNSA. This CDR3 contains 14 residues. CDR3: CASTPRGAPVGQYF. The CDR3 coding sequence is TGTGCCAGCACTCCCCGAGGGGCCCCTGTAGGGCAGTACTTC.

This clonotype was counted a few times. This chain links TRBV6-2 or TRBV6-3 with TRBJ2-7, with 8 bases that match TRBD1. Trimming took 5 bases from V and 0 from J; bases not matched to a gene: 6. This CDR3 has 15 amino acids. Germline CDR1 reads MNHEY; CDR2 reads SVGEGT. This chain's CDR3 is CASSGQDRGSYEQYF. In DNA, the CDR3 is TGTGCCAGCAGTGGACAAGACAGGGGCTCCTACGAGCAGTACTTC.